The sequence of this TCR beta chain was determined in a study of T cell repertoires in aging, cancer and after chemotherapy. Looking at the study overall: Six age groups, ranging from 30 or younger to 70 or older, included the donors. Repeat sampling of healthy donors over several months to years showed clear clonal overlap.

A mixed TRB-A/B primer pool amplified rearranged TRB by multiplex touch-down PCR. TCRdb ran MiXCR on the multiplex PCR reads and lists one entry per CDR3 protein. Among roughly 6,000 distinct CDR3 sequences listed, 25% to 30% were seen once. On this clonotype: The target antigen is unknown.

The template was genomic DNA from peripheral blood, not RNA. The CDR3 sequence is 13 residues long. The germline V and J ends were trimmed by 7 bases and 2 bases, with 10 bases remaining between them. Overall study results and limits: Median generation probability rose over the chemotherapy interval in each cancer cohort, suggesting rebound thymic output. Untreated cancer patients had significantly lower blood TCR diversity than age-matched healthy donors.

This chain connects TRBV12-3 or TRBV12-4 to TRBJ2-3, with TRBD2 as a possible D gene (6 bases). This clonotype originated in a human donor in good health. What was sequenced was blood. CDR3 nucleotide sequence: TGTGCCAGCATGAGCGGGCCCACAGATACGCAGTATTTT. Translated: CASMSGPTDTQYF.